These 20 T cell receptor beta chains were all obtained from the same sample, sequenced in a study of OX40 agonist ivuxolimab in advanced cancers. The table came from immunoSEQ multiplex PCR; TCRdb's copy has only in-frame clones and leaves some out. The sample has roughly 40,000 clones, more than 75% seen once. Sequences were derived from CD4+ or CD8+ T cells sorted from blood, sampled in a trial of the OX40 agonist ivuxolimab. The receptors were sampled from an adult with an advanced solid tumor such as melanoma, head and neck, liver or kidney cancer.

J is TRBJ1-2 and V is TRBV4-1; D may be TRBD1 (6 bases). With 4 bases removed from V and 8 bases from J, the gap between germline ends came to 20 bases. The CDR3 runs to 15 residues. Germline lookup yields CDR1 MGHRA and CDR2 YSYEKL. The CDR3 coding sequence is TGCGCCAGCAGCCCGTCGACAGGAATGGGCGGAGGCTACACCTTC. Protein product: CASSPSTGMGGGYTF.

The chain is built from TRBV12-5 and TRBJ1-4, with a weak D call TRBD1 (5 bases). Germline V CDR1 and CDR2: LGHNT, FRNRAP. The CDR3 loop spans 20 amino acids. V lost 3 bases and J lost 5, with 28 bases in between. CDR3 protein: CASGFLLRDGPKKENEKLFF. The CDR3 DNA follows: TGTGCTAGTGGTTTCCTCTTACGGGACGGACCCAAAAAGGAAAATGAAAAACTGTTTTTT.

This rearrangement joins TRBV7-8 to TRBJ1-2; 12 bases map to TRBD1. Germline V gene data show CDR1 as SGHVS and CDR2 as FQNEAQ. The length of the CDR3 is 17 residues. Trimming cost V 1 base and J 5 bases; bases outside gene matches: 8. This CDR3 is CASSLGRGQGALYGYTF. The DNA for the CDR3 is TGTGCCAGCAGCTTAGGGAGGGGACAGGGGGCTTTGTATGGCTACACCTTC.

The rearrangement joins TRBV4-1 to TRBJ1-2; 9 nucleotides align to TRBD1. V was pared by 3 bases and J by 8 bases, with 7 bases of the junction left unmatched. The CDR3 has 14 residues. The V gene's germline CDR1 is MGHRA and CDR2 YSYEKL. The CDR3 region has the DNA TGCGCCAGCAGCCAGGCCGGGACAGGGTTCGGCTACACCTTC. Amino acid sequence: CASSQAGTGFGYTF.

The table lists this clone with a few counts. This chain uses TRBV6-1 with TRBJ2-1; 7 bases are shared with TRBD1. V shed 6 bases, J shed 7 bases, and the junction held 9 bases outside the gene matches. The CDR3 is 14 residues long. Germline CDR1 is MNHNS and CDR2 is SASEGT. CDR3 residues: CASSDFRGLNEQFF. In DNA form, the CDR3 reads TGTGCCAGCAGCGACTTCAGGGGGTTGAATGAGCAGTTCTTC.

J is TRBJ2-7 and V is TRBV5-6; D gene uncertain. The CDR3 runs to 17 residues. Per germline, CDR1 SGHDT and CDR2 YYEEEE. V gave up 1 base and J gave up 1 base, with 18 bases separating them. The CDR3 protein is CASSLPPGVFGSYEQYF. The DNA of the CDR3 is TGTGCCAGCAGCTTGCCCCCCGGCGTCTTCGGGTCCTACGAGCAGTACTTC.

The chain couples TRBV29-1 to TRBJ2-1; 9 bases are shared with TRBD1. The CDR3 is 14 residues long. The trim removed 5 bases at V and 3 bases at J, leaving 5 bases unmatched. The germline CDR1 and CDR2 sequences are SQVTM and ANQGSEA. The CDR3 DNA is TGCAGCGTTAGCCCGGGACAGGGCTACAATGAGCAGTTCTTC. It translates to CSVSPGQGYNEQFF.

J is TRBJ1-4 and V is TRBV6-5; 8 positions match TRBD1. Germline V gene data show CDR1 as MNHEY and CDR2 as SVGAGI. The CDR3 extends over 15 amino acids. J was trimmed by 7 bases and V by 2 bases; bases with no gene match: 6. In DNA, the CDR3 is TGTGCCAGCAGTTACCTGACAGGGGTGGGTGAAAAACTGTTTTTT. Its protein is CASSYLTGVGEKLFF.

The CDR3 spells CASSLGTGTYNEQFF. In DNA form, the CDR3 reads TGCGCCAGCAGCTTGGGGACAGGGACCTACAATGAGCAGTTCTTC. This chain links TRBV5-1 with TRBJ2-1, with 8 bases aligning to TRBD1. The germline V gene encodes CDR1 SGHRS and CDR2 YFSETQ. This CDR3 has 15 residues. J was trimmed by 2 bases and V by 0 bases; bases with no gene match: 1.

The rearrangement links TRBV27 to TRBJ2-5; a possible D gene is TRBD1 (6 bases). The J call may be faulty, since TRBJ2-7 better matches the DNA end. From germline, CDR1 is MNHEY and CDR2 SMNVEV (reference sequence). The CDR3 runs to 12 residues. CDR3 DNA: TGTGCCACCAGGGGTTTAGCCTACGAGCAGTACTTC. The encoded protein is CATRGLAYEQYF.

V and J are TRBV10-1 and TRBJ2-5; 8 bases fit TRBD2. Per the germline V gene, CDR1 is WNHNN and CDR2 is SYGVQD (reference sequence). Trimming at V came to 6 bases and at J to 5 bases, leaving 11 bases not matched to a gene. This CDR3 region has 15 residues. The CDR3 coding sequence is TGCGCCAGCAGCTTTAACTATCCGGGAGGGGAGACCCAGTACTTC. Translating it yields CASSFNYPGGETQYF.

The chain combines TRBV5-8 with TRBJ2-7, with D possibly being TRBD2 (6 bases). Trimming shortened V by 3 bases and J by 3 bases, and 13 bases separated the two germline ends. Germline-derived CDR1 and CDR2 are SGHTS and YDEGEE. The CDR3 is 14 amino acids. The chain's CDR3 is CASSSTGGYYEQYF. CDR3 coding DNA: TGTGCCAGCAGCTCCACTGGGGGGTACTACGAGCAGTACTTC.

CDR3 nucleotides: TGTGCCAGCAGCTTAGCTAATCCCTACGAGCAGTACTTC. This translates into CASSLANPYEQYF. The chain recombines TRBV7-2 with TRBJ2-7; D is unresolved. CDR1 is SGHTA, CDR2 FQGNSA, per germline. V was trimmed by 0 bases and J by 2 bases, leaving 5 bases between them. The CDR3 loop spans 13 amino acids.

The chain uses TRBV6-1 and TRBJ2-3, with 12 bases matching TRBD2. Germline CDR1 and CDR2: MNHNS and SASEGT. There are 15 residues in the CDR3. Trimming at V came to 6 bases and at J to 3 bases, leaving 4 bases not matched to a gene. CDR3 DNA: TGTGCCAGCAGACTAGGACTAGCGGGGACAGATACGCAGTATTTT. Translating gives CASRLGLAGTDTQYF.

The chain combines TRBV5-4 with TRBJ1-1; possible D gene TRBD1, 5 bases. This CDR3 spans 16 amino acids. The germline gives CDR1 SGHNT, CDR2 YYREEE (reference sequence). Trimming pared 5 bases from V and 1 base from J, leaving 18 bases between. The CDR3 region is CASRRGGPGANTEAFF. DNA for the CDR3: TGTGCCAGCAGGCGAGGTGGCCCCGGGGCGAACACTGAAGCTTTCTTT.

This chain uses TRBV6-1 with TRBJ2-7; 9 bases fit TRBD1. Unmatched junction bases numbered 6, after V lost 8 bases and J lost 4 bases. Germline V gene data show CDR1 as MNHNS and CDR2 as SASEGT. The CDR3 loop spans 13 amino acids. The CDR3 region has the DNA TGTGCCAGCGCCGCGGGACAGGGTTACGAGCAGTACTTC. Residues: CASAAGQGYEQYF.

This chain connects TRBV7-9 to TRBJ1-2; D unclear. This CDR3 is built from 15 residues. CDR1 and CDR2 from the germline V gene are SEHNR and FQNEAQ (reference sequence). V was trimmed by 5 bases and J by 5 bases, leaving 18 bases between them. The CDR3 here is CASSLETNFFYGYTF. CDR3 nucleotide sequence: TGTGCCAGCAGCCTGGAGACCAATTTTTTTTATGGCTACACCTTC.

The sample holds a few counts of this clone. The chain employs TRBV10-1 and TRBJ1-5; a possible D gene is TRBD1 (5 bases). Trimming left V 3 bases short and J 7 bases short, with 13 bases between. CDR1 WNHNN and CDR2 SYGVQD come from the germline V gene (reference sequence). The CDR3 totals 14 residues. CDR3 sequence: CASSDSGLRQPQHF. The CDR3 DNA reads TGCGCCAGCAGTGACTCAGGGCTCAGGCAGCCCCAGCATTTT.

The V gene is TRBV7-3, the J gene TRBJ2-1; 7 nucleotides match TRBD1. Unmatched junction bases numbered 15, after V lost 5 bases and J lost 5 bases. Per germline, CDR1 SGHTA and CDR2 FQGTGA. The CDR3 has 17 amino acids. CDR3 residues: CASSASHRGPNNNEQFF. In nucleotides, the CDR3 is TGTGCCAGCAGCGCCTCCCACAGGGGACCTAACAACAATGAGCAGTTCTTC. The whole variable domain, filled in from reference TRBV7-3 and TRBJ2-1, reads GAGVSQTPSNKVTEKGKYVELRCDPISGHTALYWYRQSLGQGPEFLIYFQGTGAADDSGLPNDRFFAVRPEGSVSTLKIQRTERGDSAVYLCASSASHRGPNNNEQFFGPGTRLTVL.

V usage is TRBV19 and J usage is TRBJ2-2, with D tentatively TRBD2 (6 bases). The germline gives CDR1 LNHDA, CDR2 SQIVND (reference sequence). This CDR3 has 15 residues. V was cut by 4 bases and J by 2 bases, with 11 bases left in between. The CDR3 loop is CASSTGGFNTGELFF. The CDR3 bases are TGTGCCAGTAGTACCGGGGGTTTTAACACCGGGGAGCTGTTTTTT.